The entry that follows covers one T cell receptor beta chain sequence. This sample is part of a study of blood T cell repertoires in COVID-19. J gave up 1 base and V 3 bases, and 11 bases lay outside the gene matches. The length of the CDR3 is 19 residues. In germline, CDR1 is LNHDA, CDR2 SQIVND (reference sequence). Only in-frame clones appear in the TCRdb table, and some are missing; sequencing was by immunoSEQ multiplex PCR. The table shows hundreds of thousands of clones, with about 89% occurring only once. The source is a woman between 55 and 75 years old with COVID-19, enrolled during active disease. V and J are TRBV19 and TRBJ1-6; 8 bases fit TRBD1. The specimen was peripheral blood. CDR3 loop: CASSIRNLQGASYNSPLHF. DNA for the CDR3: TGTGCCAGTAGTATCCGAAACCTGCAGGGGGCATCCTATAATTCACCCCTCCACTTT.